This T cell receptor beta chain derives from a study of control samples from healthy donors and cancer patients. V was pared by 3 bases and J by 6 bases, with 4 bases of the junction left unmatched. This CDR3 is built from 14 residues. The germline CDR1 and CDR2 sequences are GTSNPN and SVGIG (reference sequence). TCRdb's copy holds only in-frame clones and misses some; the assay was immunoSEQ multiplex PCR. Among approximately 170,000 clones, 93% were seen once, and the ten largest hold roughly 3.9%. The chain carries TRBV30 and TRBJ1-6; 8 positions match TRBD1. This sequence was found in a woman aged 55-70 years in good health. Sequencing was carried out using blood. The CDR3 loop is CAWSAGQGNSPLHF. The DNA for the CDR3 is TGTGCCTGGAGCGCCGGACAGGGTAATTCACCCCTCCACTTT.